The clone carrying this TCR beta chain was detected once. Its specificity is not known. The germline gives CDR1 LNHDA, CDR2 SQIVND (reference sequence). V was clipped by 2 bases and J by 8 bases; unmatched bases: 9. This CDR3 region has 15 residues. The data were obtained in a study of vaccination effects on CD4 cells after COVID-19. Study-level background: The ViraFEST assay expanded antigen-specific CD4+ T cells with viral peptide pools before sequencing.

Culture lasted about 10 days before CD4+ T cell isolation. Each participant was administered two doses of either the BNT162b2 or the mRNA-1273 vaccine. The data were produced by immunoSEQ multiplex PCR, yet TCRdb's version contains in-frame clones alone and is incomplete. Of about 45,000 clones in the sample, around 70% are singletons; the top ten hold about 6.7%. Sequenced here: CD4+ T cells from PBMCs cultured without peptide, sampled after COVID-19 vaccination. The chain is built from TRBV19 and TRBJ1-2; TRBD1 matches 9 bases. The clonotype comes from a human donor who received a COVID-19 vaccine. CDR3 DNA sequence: TGTGCCAGTAGTATAACGGGACAGGGATTCGGGGGCTACACCTTC. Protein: CASSITGQGFGGYTF.